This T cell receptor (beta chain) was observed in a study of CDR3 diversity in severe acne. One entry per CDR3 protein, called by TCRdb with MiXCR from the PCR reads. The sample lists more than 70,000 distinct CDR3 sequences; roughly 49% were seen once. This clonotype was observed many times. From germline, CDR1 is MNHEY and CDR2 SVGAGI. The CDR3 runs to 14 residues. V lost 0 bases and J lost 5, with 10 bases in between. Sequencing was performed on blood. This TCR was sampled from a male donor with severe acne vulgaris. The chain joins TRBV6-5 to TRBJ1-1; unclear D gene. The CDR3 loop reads CASSYSSGRTEAFF. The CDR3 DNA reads TGTGCCAGCAGTTACTCTTCAGGACGGACTGAAGCTTTCTTT.